The rows below give T cell receptor beta chains drawn from one sample of a study of cytomegalovirus exposure and HLA in healthy donors. Assay used: immunoSEQ multiplex PCR; TCRdb lists only in-frame clones, some missing. The top ten clones hold roughly 3.4% of a sample with over 80,000 clones, roughly four fifths of them seen once. Sequenced: PBMCs. The receptors were gathered from a man aged 30 to 39 in good health and CMV-seropositive. CDR3s include the opening cysteine and the closing phenylalanine or tryptophan. A D gene is named only where the DNA matches it firmly. Clone size appears in some rows only: once, few, many, or a class for an expanded clone.

>TRBV28|NA|TRBJ1-5|TRBD1
CASSRGQGGGPQHF
TGTGCCAGCAGCCGTGGACAGGGCGGTGGGCCCCAGCATTTT
>TRBV5-4|NA|TRBJ2-1|NA
CAVRQDSYNEQFF
TGTGCCGTCAGACAGGACTCCTACAATGAGCAGTTCTTC
>TRBV13|NA|TRBJ2-1|NA
CASSGSVGLNMYEQFF
TGTGCCAGCAGCGGCAGTGTTGGACTGAATATGTATGAGCAGTTCTTC
>TRBV5-4|few|TRBJ1-1|NA
CASSLRRTEAFF
TGTGCCAGCAGCTTGAGGAGAACTGAAGCTTTCTTT
>TRBV13|NA|TRBJ2-2|NA
CASAIEGRITGELFF
TGTGCCAGCGCGATTGAGGGTCGAATAACCGGGGAGCTGTTTTTT
>TRBV27|NA|TRBJ1-4|NA
CASSLRGWGEKLFF
TGTGCCAGCAGTTTACGGGGGTGGGGAGAAAAACTGTTTTTT
>TRBV7-8|NA|TRBJ2-7|TRBD2
CASSFMTSGTYEQYF
TGTGCCAGCAGCTTTATGACTAGCGGAACCTACGAGCAGTACTTC
>TRBV6-6|NA|TRBJ2-7|TRBD1
CASTYDRTGVSYEQYF
TGTGCCAGCACTTACGACAGGACAGGTGTCTCCTACGAGCAGTACTTC
>TRBV19|NA|TRBJ2-7|TRBD2
CASSTRIAGSYEQYF
TGTGCCAGTAGTACTCGGATAGCGGGATCCTACGAGCAGTACTTC
>TRBV15|NA|TRBJ2-7|TRBD2
CATSRDLGGLSYEQYF
TGTGCCACCAGCAGAGATCTGGGAGGGCTCTCCTACGAGCAGTACTTC
>TRBV11-3|NA|TRBJ2-2|TRBD1
CASSPQGTGELFF
TGTGCCAGCAGCCCACAGGGGACCGGGGAGCTGTTTTTT
>TRBV5-6|NA|TRBJ1-5|TRBD1
CASSLGWDRGFNQPQHF
TGTGCCAGCAGCTTGGGATGGGACAGGGGTTTCAATCAGCCCCAGCATTTT
>TRBV5-6|few|TRBJ2-7|TRBD2
CASSSRAGRGIHEQYF
TGTGCCAGCTCATCAAGGGCAGGGCGGGGGATCCACGAGCAGTACTTC
>TRBV7-2|NA|TRBJ2-2|NA
CASSLEAGSTGELFF
TGTGCCAGCAGCTTGGAAGCCGGGAGCACCGGGGAGCTGTTTTTT
>TRBV14|NA|TRBJ2-7|NA
CASSSGERVGRDEQYF
TGTGCCAGCAGCTCCGGGGAGCGGGTTGGCCGGGACGAGCAGTACTTC
>TRBV25-1|NA|TRBJ2-7|NA
CASSEWTSYEQYF
TGTGCCAGCAGTGAATGGACATCCTACGAGCAGTACTTC
>TRBV5-1|NA|TRBJ2-2|TRBD1
CASSPPGQGNTGELFF
TGCGCCAGCAGCCCCCCGGGACAGGGGAACACCGGGGAGCTGTTTTTT
>TRBV5-1|NA|TRBJ2-7|TRBD1
CASSLGQGAYEQYF
TGCGCCAGCAGCTTGGGTCAGGGGGCTTACGAGCAGTACTTC
>TRBV5-6|NA|TRBJ1-2|NA
CASSLVGQGTGYTF
TGTGCCAGCAGCTTAGTAGGGCAGGGTACAGGCTACACCTTC
>TRBV7-2|NA|TRBJ2-7|TRBD2
CASSLSTSNPEQYF
TGTGCCAGCAGCTTGTCGACTAGCAACCCCGAGCAGTACTTC
>TRBV27|once|TRBJ2-7|TRBD2
CASSSLGLAGAYEQYF
TGTGCCAGCAGTTCACTCGGGCTAGCGGGAGCCTACGAGCAGTACTTC
>TRBV28|NA|TRBJ2-7|NA
CASPGRAYEQYF
TGTGCCAGCCCCGGCAGGGCCTACGAGCAGTACTTC
>TRBV5-5|NA|TRBJ1-4|TRBD1
CASSLAGGQINEKLFF
TGTGCCAGCAGCTTGGCTGGGGGACAGATTAATGAAAAACTGTTTTTT
>TRBV5-8|NA|TRBJ1-5|NA
CASSGQTSWAQHF
TGTGCCAGCAGCGGACAGACCTCATGGGCCCAGCATTTT
>TRBV20-1|NA|TRBJ2-5|NA
CSARDRETQYF
TGCAGTGCTAGAGATCGAGAGACCCAGTACTTC
>TRBV2|NA|TRBJ1-5|NA
CASSEREDNQPQHF
TGTGCCAGCAGTGAACGGGAGGACAATCAGCCCCAGCATTTT
>TRBV19|once|TRBJ1-1|NA
CASSPLQYTEAFF
TGTGCCAGTAGTCCCCTCCAGTACACTGAAGCTTTCTTT
>TRBV6-5|NA|TRBJ1-2|NA
CASSYEGSLGYGYTF
TGTGCCAGCAGTTACGAGGGTTCGTTAGGCTATGGCTACACCTTC
>TRBV7-2|NA|TRBJ2-1|TRBD2
CASSGRRGGDEQFF
TGTGCCAGCAGCGGCCGGCGGGGGGGCGATGAGCAGTTCTTC
>TRBV28|NA|TRBJ2-7|NA
CASSSGIPYEQYF
TGTGCCAGCAGTTCCGGGATCCCATACGAGCAGTACTTC
>TRBV28|few|TRBJ2-7|NA
CASSSDYSYEQYF
TGTGCCAGCAGTTCGGACTATTCCTACGAGCAGTACTTC
>TRBV28|NA|TRBJ1-2|NA
CASSSLGDYGYTF
TGTGCCAGCAGTTCCTTAGGGGACTATGGCTACACCTTC
>TRBV5-1|NA|TRBJ2-7|NA
CASSLYYEQYF
TGCGCCAGCAGCTTGTACTACGAGCAGTACTTC
>TRBV19|NA|TRBJ2-3|TRBD1
CASSLGRQGRTDTQYF
TGTGCCAGTAGTCTGGGTCGACAGGGGAGGACAGATACGCAGTATTTT
>TRBV7-2|NA|TRBJ2-5|NA
CASSLVRGEGAQYF
TGTGCCAGCAGCTTAGTGCGCGGTGAGGGGGCCCAGTACTTC
>TRBV7-6|once|TRBJ2-2|NA
CASSSWTHLGDTGELFF
TGTGCCAGCAGCTCCTGGACCCATCTCGGGGACACCGGGGAGCTGTTTTTT
>TRBV2|once|TRBJ1-1|NA
CASSEGLGRPVSTEAFF
TGTGCCAGCAGTGAGGGTCTGGGGAGGCCTGTAAGCACTGAAGCTTTCTTT
>TRBV6-1|NA|TRBJ2-7|NA
CASSEGLTVSYEQYF
TGTGCCAGCAGTGAAGGACTCACCGTCTCCTACGAGCAGTACTTC
>TRBV11-2|once|TRBJ2-7|NA
CASSLALGEQYF
TGTGCCAGCAGCTTAGCTCTCGGCGAGCAGTACTTC
>TRBV19|few|TRBJ2-1|NA
CASGSRISPYNEQFF
TGTGCCAGCGGGAGTAGAATTAGCCCCTACAATGAGCAGTTCTTC
>TRBV6-5|NA|TRBJ2-7|NA
CASSGDYYEQYF
TGTGCCAGCAGTGGCGATTACTACGAGCAGTACTTC
>TRBV30|NA|TRBJ1-1|TRBD1
CAWKQGAAEAFF
TGTGCCTGGAAACAGGGGGCGGCTGAAGCTTTCTTT
>TRBV5-1|NA|TRBJ2-7|TRBD2
CASSLAARLAGSEQYF
TGCGCCAGCAGCTTGGCCGCGAGACTAGCGGGAAGCGAGCAGTACTTC
>TRBV23-1|NA|TRBJ2-3|TRBD2
CASSQSVGLAGSTSTDTQYF
TGCGCCAGCAGTCAATCAGTGGGACTAGCGGGATCCACTAGCACAGATACGCAGTATTTT
>TRBV15|NA|TRBJ2-3|NA
CATSRVGSGTDTQYF
TGTGCCACCAGCAGAGTTGGTAGCGGCACAGATACGCAGTATTTT
>TRBV7-2|NA|TRBJ1-5|TRBD1
CASSSTGTGNNQPQHF
TGTGCCAGCAGCTCTACCGGGACAGGGAACAATCAGCCCCAGCATTTT